The 4 T cell receptor beta chains below were found in one sample sequenced in a study of cytomegalovirus exposure and HLA in healthy donors. Primers included in the PCR were 60 Vbeta and 13 Jbeta primers. Libraries were prepared by immunoSEQ multiplex PCR; TCRdb keeps only in-frame clonotypes and omits some of them. Of some 86,000 clones listed, approximately 65% are singletons. Sequenced input: PBMCs. Source of these receptors: a young man in good health and CMV-seronegative.

The chain is built from TRBV7-8 and TRBJ2-2, with D unclear. Germline values: CDR1 SGHVS, CDR2 FQNEAQ. This CDR3 is built from 11 residues. V lost 3 bases to trimming and J lost 8 bases, with 4 bases between them. Written as DNA, the CDR3 is TGTGCCAGCAGCTTGCAGGGGGAGCTGTTTTTT. This gives the protein CASSLQGELFF.

This rearrangement joins TRBV27 to TRBJ2-1; TRBD2 aligns across 12 bases. The ends lost 5 bases at V and 10 bases at J; junction bases unmatched: 12. CDR1 is MNHEY and CDR2 is SMNVEV in the germline V gene (reference sequence). This CDR3 region has 16 residues. The CDR3 sequence is CASSPSPSGRAGEQFF. The CDR3 nucleotides read TGTGCCAGCAGTCCGAGCCCTAGCGGGAGGGCTGGGGAGCAGTTCTTC.

The V call is TRBV7-2, the J call TRBJ2-3, with 10 bases fitting TRBD2. Germline V CDR1 and CDR2: SGHTA, FQGNSA. CDR3 length equals 14 residues. The junction had 5 bases not matched to a gene; V was cut back by 5 bases and J by 6 bases. This chain's CDR3 is CASSPLAGMDTQYF. The CDR3 DNA is TGTGCCAGCAGCCCACTAGCGGGGATGGATACGCAGTATTTT.

The chain is built from TRBV29-1 and TRBJ2-3; 7 nucleotides match TRBD1. Unmatched junction bases numbered 3, after V lost 6 bases and J lost 6 bases. The length of the CDR3 is 11 residues. The germline CDR1 and CDR2 sequences are SQVTM and ANQGSEA. The CDR3 spells CSVRQGDTQYF. CDR3 DNA sequence: TGCAGCGTACGACAGGGCGATACGCAGTATTTT.